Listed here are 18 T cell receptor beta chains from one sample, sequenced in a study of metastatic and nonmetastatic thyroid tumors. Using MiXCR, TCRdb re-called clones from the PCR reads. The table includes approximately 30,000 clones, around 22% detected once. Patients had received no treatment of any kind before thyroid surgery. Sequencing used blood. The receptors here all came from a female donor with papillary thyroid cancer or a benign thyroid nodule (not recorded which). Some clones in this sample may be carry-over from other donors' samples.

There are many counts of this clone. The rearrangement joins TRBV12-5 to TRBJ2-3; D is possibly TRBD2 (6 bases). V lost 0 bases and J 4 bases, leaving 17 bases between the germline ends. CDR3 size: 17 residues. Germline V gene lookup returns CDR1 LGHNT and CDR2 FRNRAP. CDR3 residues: CASGLVLDGSGSDTQYF. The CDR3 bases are TGTGCTAGTGGTTTGGTACTTGACGGGAGTGGGTCAGATACGCAGTATTTT.

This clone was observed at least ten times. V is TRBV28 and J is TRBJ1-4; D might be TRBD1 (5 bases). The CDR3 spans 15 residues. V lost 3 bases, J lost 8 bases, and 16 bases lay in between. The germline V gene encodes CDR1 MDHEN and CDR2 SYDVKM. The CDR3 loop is CASSFSQGRSEKLFF. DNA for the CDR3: TGTGCCAGCAGTTTTAGCCAGGGTAGGAGCGAAAAACTGTTTTTT.

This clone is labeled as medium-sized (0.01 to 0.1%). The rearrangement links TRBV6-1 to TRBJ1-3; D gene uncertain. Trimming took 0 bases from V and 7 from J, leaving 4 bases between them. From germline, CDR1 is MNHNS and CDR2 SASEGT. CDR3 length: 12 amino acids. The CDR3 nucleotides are TGTGCCAGCAGTGAAGCCTGGAACACCATATATTTT. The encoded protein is CASSEAWNTIYF.

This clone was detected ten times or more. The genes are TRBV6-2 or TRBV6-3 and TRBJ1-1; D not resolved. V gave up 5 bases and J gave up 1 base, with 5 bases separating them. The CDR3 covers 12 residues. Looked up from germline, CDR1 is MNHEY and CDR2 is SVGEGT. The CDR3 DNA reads TGTGCCAGCAGTCCAGGGAACACTGAAGCTTTCTTT. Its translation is CASSPGNTEAFF.

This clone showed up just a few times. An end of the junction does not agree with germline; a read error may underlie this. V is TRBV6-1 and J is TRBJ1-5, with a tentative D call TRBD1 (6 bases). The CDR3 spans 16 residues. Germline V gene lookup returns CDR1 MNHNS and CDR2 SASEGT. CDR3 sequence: CASIRGGEESNKPQHF. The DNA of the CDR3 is TGTGCCAGCATCAGGGGAGGAGAGGAAAGCAATAAGCCCCAGCATTTT.

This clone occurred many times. DNA of the CDR3: TGTGCCAGCAGTGAGGGACAGGGGGCAAGTCAGCCCCAGCATTTT. This encodes CASSEGQGASQPQHF. The chain combines TRBV6-4 with TRBJ1-5, with TRBD1 matching 12 bases. The V and J ends lost 3 bases and 6 bases, in that order; junction bases with no gene match: 3. The CDR3 totals 15 residues. Germline CDR1 reads MRHNA; CDR2 reads SNTAGT.

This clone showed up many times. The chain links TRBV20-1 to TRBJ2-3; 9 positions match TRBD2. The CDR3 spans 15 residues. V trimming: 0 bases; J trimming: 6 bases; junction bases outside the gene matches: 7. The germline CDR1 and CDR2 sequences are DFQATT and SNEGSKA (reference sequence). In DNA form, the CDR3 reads TGCAGTGCTAGAGATTCGCTAGCGGGAACGGATACGCAGTATTTT. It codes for CSARDSLAGTDTQYF.

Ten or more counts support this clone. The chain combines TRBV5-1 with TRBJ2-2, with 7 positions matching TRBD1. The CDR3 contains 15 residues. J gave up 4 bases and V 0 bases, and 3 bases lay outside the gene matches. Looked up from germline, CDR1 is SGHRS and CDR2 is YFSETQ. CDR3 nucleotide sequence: TGCGCCAGCAGCTTGGGACAGGGTGGCACCGGGGAGCTGTTTTTT. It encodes CASSLGQGGTGELFF.

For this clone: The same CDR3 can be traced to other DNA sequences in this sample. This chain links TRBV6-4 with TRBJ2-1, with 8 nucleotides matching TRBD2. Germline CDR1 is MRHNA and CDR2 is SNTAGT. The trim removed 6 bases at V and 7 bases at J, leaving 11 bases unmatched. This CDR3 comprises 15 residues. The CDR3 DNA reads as TGTGCCAGCAGCGACGAGATAGCGGGATATAATGAGCAGTTCTTC. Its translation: CASSDEIAGYNEQFF.

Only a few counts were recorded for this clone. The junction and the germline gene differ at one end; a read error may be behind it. CDR3 in amino acids: CASRSWPYEGYTF. As DNA, the CDR3 is TGCGCCAGCAGGAGCTGGCCTTATGAAGGCTACACCTTC. The V gene is TRBV6-1, the J gene TRBJ1-2; D is uncertain. Germline V gene data show CDR1 as MNHNS and CDR2 as SASEGT. This CDR3 has 13 amino acids.

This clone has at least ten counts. This chain's CDR3 is CSARDYRESYEQYF. Written as DNA, the CDR3 is TGCAGTGCTAGAGATTACAGGGAGTCTTACGAGCAGTACTTC. The chain uses TRBV20-1 and TRBJ2-7, with D possibly TRBD1 on 6 matching bases. Germline lookup yields CDR1 DFQATT and CDR2 SNEGSKA (reference sequence). CDR3 length: 14 residues. The ends were cut back, 0 bases at V and 4 bases at J, with 13 bases in the middle.

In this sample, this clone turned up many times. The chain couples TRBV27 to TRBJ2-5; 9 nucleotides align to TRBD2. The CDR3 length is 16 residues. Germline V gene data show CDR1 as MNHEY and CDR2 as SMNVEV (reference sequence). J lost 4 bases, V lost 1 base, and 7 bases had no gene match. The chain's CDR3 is CASSLWGSGRRETQYF. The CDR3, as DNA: TGTGCCAGCAGTTTATGGGGTAGCGGGAGAAGAGAGACCCAGTACTTC.

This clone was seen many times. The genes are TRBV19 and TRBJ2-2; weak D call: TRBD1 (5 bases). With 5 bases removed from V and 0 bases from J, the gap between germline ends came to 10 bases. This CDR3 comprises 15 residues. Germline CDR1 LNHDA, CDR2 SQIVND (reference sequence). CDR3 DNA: TGTGCCAGTAGTCGCCAGGGTGCGAACACCGGGGAGCTGTTTTTT. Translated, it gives CASSRQGANTGELFF. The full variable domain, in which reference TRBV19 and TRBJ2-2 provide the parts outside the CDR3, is DGGITQSPKYLFRKEGQNVTLSCEQNLNHDAMYWYRQDPGQGLRLIYYSQIVNDFQKGDIAEGYSVSREKKESFPLTVTSAQKNPTAFYLCASSRQGANTGELFFGEGSRLTVL.

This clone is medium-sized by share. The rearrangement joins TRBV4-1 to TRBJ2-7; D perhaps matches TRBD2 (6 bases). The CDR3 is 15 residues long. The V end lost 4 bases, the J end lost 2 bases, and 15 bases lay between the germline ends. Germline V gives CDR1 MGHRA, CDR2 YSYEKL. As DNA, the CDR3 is TGCGCCAGCAGCCCGATAGCGGTAAAGCCCTACGAGCAGTACTTC. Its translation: CASSPIAVKPYEQYF.

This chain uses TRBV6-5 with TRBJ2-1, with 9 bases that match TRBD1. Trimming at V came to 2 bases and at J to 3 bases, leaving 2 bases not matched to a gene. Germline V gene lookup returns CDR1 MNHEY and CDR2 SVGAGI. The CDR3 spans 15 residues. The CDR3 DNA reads TGTGCCAGCAGTTACGACAGGGGGGACTACAATGAGCAGTTCTTC. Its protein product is CASSYDRGDYNEQFF.

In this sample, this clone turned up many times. In nucleotides, the CDR3 is TGTGCCAGTAGTACTGGACTTACCTACGAGCAGTACTTC. Protein product: CASSTGLTYEQYF. This rearrangement joins TRBV19 to TRBJ2-7; TRBD2 is a possible D gene (5 bases). CDR3 size: 13 residues. Germline CDR1 LNHDA, CDR2 SQIVND (reference sequence). V dropped 4 bases and J dropped 2 bases, with 9 bases sitting between them.

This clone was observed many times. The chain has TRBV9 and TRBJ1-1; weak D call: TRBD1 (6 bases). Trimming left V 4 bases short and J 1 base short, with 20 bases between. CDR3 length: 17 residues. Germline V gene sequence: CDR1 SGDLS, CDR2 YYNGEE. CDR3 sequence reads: CASSPGAQTEANTEAFF. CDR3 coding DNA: TGTGCCAGCAGCCCGGGGGCCCAGACGGAGGCGAACACTGAAGCTTTCTTT.

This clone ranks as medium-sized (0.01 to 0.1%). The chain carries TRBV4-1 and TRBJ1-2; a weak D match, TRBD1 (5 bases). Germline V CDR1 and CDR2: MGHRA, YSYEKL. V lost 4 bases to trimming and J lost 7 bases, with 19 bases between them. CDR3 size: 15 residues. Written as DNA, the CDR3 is TGCGCCAGCAGCCGAGTAAGCGGGGGAACCGCTGGCTACACCTTC. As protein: CASSRVSGGTAGYTF.